Below are 15 T cell receptor beta chains sequenced from a single sample in a study of blood T cell repertoires in COVID-19. The repertoire was sequenced with immunoSEQ multiplex PCR; TCRdb's copy has only in-frame clones and lacks some. The repertoire holds some 490,000 clones, with 75% to 90% as singletons. The sequencing sample was made of PBMCs or T cells enriched from blood (not recorded which). The receptors derive from a woman aged 55 to 70 who had recovered from COVID-19.

The rearrangement links TRBV21-1 to TRBJ1-1; TRBD1 is taken as the D call from the table, unchecked against the DNA. TRBV21-1 represents a pseudogene. The CDR3 runs to 15 residues. This CDR3 reads CASSSPRGKDTEAFF. Here the CDR3 DNA reads TGTGCCAGCAGCAGCCCCAGGGGGAAAGACACTGAAGCTTTCTTT.

V is TRBV5-6 and J is TRBJ1-5; no clear D gene. The germline V gene has CDR1 SGHDT and CDR2 YYEEEE. V was pared by 4 bases and J by 9 bases, with 17 bases between. The CDR3 length is 14 residues. CDR3 sequence reads: CASSLSNFGRPQHF. CDR3 bases: TGTGCCAGCAGCCTATCGAATTTTGGTCGGCCCCAGCATTTT.

The gene calls are TRBV3-1 (or the pseudogene TRBV3-2) and TRBJ1-2, with TRBD1 identical over 7 bases. CDR3 length: 13 amino acids. V was clipped by 5 bases and J by 7 bases; unmatched bases: 7. The germline CDR1 and CDR2 sequences are LGHDT and YNNKEL (reference sequence). The CDR3 coding sequence is TGTGCCAGCAGCTCGGACAGGTCCCGTGGCTACACCTTC. Its protein is CASSSDRSRGYTF.

The chain is built from TRBV27 and TRBJ2-5, with 7 bases identical to TRBD1. CDR1 is MNHEY and CDR2 is SMNVEV in the germline V gene (reference sequence). CDR3 length equals 13 residues. V lost 10 bases and J lost 5; bases outside the gene matches: 10. The CDR3, as DNA: TGTGCCACATCGGGACAGTTCGTGGAGACCCAGTACTTC. Encoded protein: CATSGQFVETQYF.

The chain couples TRBV9 to TRBJ2-5; TRBD2 matches 7 bases. V lost 3 bases, J lost 5 bases, and 16 bases stayed unmatched. The germline V gene encodes CDR1 SGDLS and CDR2 YYNGEE. The CDR3 length is 17 residues. This chain's CDR3 is CASSASGGAGFGETQYF. The CDR3 DNA reads as TGTGCCAGCAGCGCTTCGGGTGGAGCGGGGTTTGGGGAGACCCAGTACTTC. The full variable domain, in which reference TRBV9 and TRBJ2-5 provide the parts outside the CDR3, is DSGVTQTPKHLITATGQRVTLRCSPRSGDLSVYWYQQSLDQGLQFLIQYYNGEERAKGNILERFSAQQFPDLHSELNLSSLELGDSALYFCASSASGGAGFGETQYFGPGTRLLVL.

Details on this clone: The junction and the germline gene differ at one end; a read error may be behind it. V is TRBV6-1 and J is TRBJ1-2; D unclear. The CDR3 totals 16 residues. Germline V CDR1 and CDR2: MNHNS, SASEGT. The CDR3 DNA follows: TGTGCCAGCAGCGAAGTCAAGTGGACTGCCCTATTGAGCTACACCTTC. Translated, it gives CASSEVKWTALLSYTF.

The chain is built from TRBV4-1 and TRBJ2-2; a possible D gene is TRBD2 (7 bases). Germline CDR1 MGHRA, CDR2 YSYEKL. The V gene lost 7 bases and the J gene lost 3 bases, with 12 bases spanning the gap. The CDR3 is 14 amino acids. Here the CDR3 DNA reads TGCGCCAGCACCAAAGGGGGGGACACCGGGGAGCTGTTTTTT. As protein: CASTKGGDTGELFF.

Only a few counts were recorded for this clone. The chain links TRBV9 to TRBJ1-3, with D possibly matching TRBD1 (5 bases). The ends were cut back, 4 bases at V and 2 bases at J, with 10 bases in the middle. Germline V gene sequence: CDR1 SGDLS, CDR2 YYNGEE. This CDR3 has 14 residues. CDR3 residues: CASSPQGPGNTIYF. The DNA for the CDR3 is TGTGCCAGCAGCCCCCAGGGCCCTGGAAACACCATATATTTT.

This clone has only a few counts. The rearrangement links TRBV5-5 to TRBJ1-2; no clear D. Germline V gene sequence: CDR1 SGHKS, CDR2 YYEKEE (reference sequence). With 0 bases removed from V and 3 bases from J, the gap between germline ends came to 3 bases. CDR3 length: 12 amino acids. The CDR3 nucleotides are TGTGCCAGCAGCTTGGCCGACTATGGCTACACCTTC. Translated, it gives CASSLADYGYTF.

V is TRBV6-5 and J is TRBJ1-3; 8 bases are a match to TRBD1. Germline assignment: CDR1 MNHEY and CDR2 SVGAGI. The CDR3 has 15 amino acids. J lost 4 bases, V lost 6 bases, and 8 bases had no gene match. CDR3 amino acids: CASRIDRGSGNTIYF. The CDR3 DNA reads as TGTGCCAGCAGGATAGACAGGGGCTCAGGAAACACCATATATTTT.

The rearrangement links TRBV5-1 to TRBJ2-3; 11 bases agree with TRBD2. CDR3 length: 17 amino acids. Germline assignment: CDR1 SGHRS and CDR2 YFSETQ. The trim removed 4 bases at V and 1 base at J, leaving 8 bases unmatched. The CDR3 sequence is CASSPTSGGGGTDTQYF. CDR3 DNA sequence: TGCGCCAGCAGCCCTACTAGCGGGGGAGGTGGCACAGATACGCAGTATTTT.

This chain links TRBV6-5 with TRBJ2-2; TRBD2 aligns across 7 bases. Germline V gene sequence: CDR1 MNHEY, CDR2 SVGAGI. CDR3 length: 15 amino acids. V shed 4 bases and J 0 bases; nucleotides not matched to a gene: 2. The CDR3 DNA reads TGTGCCAGCAGTTTACGGGGGGCGAACACCGGGGAGCTGTTTTTT. Protein product: CASSLRGANTGELFF.

J is TRBJ1-2 and V is TRBV5-6, with TRBD1 matching over 8 bases. Germline V gives CDR1 SGHDT, CDR2 YYEEEE. V lost 0 bases, J lost 2 bases, and 6 bases stayed unmatched. There are 16 residues in the CDR3. The CDR3 DNA reads TGTGCCAGCAGCTTGGGGCGTGCAGGGGGCAACTATGGCTACACCTTC. Protein sequence: CASSLGRAGGNYGYTF.

The V and J genes are TRBV15 and TRBJ1-1; 7 positions agree with TRBD1. Germline V gene sequence: CDR1 LNHNV, CDR2 YYDKDF (reference sequence). The CDR3 sequence is 13 residues long. V dropped 8 bases and J dropped 3; count of bases not matched to a gene: 6. CDR3: CATSRGLDTEAFF. The CDR3 bases are TGTGCCACCTCAAGGGGGCTGGACACTGAAGCTTTCTTT.

This chain uses TRBV19 with TRBJ1-2, with 9 bases that match TRBD1. J gave up 0 bases and V 6 bases, and 5 bases lay outside the gene matches. Germline CDR1 is LNHDA and CDR2 is SQIVND (reference sequence). The CDR3 contains 15 residues. The CDR3 reads CASRETGGPNYGYTF. The CDR3 nucleotides read TGTGCCAGTAGGGAGACAGGGGGACCTAACTATGGCTACACCTTC.